This T cell receptor beta chain was observed in a study of PD-1 blockade in mismatch repair-deficient tumors. At the level of the study: Enrolled about 2013-2017, patients had progressing, pretreated mismatch repair-deficient cancers of 12 types. Study results and caveats: Tumor-resident clones, often undetectable pretreatment in blood, expanded then contracted after pembrolizumab.

This clone was seen a few times. The antigen remains undetermined. Here immunoSEQ multiplex PCR was the method, and the copy in TCRdb shows in-frame clones only, minus some. In the table there are about 51,000 clones, 81% of which are singletons. Mismatch repair deficiency was confirmed in all patients, by PCR or immunohistochemistry. A few pembrolizumab responders had their TCRs sequenced. Here the sequenced sample was peripheral blood, taken approximately 18 weeks after starting pembrolizumab. This receptor was obtained from an adult with mismatch repair-deficient cancer.

The CDR3 spells CASSDSSLAGATDTQYF. The CDR3 region has the DNA TGTGCCAGCAGCGACTCCTCTCTAGCGGGAGCCACAGATACGCAGTATTTT. This chain connects TRBV7-8 to TRBJ2-3, with 10 positions matching TRBD2. CDR3 size: 17 residues. Germline V lookup: CDR1 SGHVS, CDR2 FQNEAQ. V lost 5 bases and J lost 2; bases outside the gene matches: 10.